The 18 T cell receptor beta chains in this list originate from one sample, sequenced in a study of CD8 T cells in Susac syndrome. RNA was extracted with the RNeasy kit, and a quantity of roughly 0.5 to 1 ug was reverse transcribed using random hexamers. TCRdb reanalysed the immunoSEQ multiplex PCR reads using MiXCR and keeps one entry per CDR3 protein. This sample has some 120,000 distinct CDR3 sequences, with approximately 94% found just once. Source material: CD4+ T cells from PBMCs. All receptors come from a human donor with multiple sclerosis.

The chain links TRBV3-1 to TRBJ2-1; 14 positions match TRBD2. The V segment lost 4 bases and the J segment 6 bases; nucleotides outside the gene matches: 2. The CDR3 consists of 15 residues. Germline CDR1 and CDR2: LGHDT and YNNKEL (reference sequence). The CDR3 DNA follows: TGTGCCAGCAGCCGCGGGACTAGCGGGGGCAATGAGCAGTTCTTC. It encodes CASSRGTSGGNEQFF.

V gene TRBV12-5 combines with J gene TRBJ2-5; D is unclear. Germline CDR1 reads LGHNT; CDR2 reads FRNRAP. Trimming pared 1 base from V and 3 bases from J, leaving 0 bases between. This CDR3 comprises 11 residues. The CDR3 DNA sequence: TGTGCTAGTGGTTTGGAAGAGACCCAGTACTTC. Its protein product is CASGLEETQYF. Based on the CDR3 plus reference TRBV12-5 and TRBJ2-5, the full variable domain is DARVTQTPRHKVTEMGQEVTMRCQPILGHNTVFWYRQTMMQGLELLAYFRNRAPLDDSGMPKDRFSAEMPDATLATLKIQPSEPRDSAVYFCASGLEETQYFGPGTRLLVL.

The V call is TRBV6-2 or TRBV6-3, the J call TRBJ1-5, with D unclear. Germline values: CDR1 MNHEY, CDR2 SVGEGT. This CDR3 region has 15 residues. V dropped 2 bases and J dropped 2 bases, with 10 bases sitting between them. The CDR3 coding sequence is TGTGCCAGCAGTTACGGTCGCCCTGGCAATCAGCCCCAGCATTTT. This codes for CASSYGRPGNQPQHF.

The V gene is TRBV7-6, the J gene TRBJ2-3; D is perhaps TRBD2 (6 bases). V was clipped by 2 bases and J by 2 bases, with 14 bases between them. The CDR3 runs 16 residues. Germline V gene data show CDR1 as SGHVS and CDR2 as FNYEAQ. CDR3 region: CASSLFVGSATDTQYF. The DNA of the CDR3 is TGTGCCAGCAGCTTATTCGTCGGGAGTGCCACAGATACGCAGTATTTT.

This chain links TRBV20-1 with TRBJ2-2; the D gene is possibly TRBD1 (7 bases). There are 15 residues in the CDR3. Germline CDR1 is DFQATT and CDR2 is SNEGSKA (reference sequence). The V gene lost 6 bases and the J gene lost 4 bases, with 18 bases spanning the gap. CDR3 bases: TGCAGTGCCCGGGACAGCGGGCGTTCCACCGGGGAGCTGTTTTTT. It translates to CSARDSGRSTGELFF.

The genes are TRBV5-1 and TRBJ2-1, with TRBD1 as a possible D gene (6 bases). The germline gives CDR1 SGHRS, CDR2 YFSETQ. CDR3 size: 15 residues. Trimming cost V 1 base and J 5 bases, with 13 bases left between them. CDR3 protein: CASSLQGSMDNEQFF. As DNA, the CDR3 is TGCGCCAGCAGCTTGCAGGGGAGCATGGACAATGAGCAGTTCTTC.

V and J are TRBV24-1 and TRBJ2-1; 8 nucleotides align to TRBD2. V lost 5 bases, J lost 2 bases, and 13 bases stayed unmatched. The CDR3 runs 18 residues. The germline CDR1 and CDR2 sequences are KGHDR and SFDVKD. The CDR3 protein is CATSGGLSGRGTYNEQFF. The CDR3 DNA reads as TGTGCCACCAGTGGAGGTCTGAGCGGGAGAGGGACCTACAATGAGCAGTTCTTC.

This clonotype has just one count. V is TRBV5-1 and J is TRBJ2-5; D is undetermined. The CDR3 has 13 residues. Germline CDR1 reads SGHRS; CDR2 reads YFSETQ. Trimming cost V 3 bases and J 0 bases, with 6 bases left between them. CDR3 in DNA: TGCGCCAGCAGCTCGGGCTACCAAGAGACCCAGTACTTC. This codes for CASSSGYQETQYF.

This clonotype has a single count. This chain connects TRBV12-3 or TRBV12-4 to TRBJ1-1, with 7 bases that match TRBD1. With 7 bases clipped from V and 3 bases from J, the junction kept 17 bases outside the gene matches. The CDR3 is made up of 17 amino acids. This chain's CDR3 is CASIPSRQGGKDTEAFF. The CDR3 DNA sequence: TGTGCCAGCATTCCCAGTAGGCAGGGGGGCAAGGACACTGAAGCTTTCTTT.

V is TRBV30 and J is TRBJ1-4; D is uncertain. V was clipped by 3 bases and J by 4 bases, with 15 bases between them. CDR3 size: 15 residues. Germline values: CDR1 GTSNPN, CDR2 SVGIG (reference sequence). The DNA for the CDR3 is TGTGCCTGGAGCCCCCTCTTCGGCAGTAATGAAAAACTGTTTTTT. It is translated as CAWSPLFGSNEKLFF.

CDR3 region: CASSQINGNTIYF. CDR3 bases: TGTGCCAGCAGCCAGATCAACGGGAACACCATATATTTT. V usage is TRBV3-1 and J usage is TRBJ1-3; D gene ambiguous. Germline V gene data show CDR1 as LGHDT and CDR2 as YNNKEL (reference sequence). V dropped 3 bases and J dropped 7 bases, with 10 bases sitting between them. The CDR3 extends over 13 amino acids.

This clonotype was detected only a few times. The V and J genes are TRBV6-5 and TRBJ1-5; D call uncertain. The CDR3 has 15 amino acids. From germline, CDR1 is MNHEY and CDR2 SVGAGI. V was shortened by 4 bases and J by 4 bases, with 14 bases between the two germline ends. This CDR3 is CASSSTRVLNQPQHF. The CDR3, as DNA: TGTGCCAGCAGTTCCACCCGGGTCTTAAATCAGCCCCAGCATTTT.

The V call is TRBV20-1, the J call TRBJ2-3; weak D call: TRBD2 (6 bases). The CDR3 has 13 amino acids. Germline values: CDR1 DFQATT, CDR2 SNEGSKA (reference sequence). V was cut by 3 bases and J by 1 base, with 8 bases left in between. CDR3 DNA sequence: TGCAGTGCTAGCACGGGGGGCACAGATACGCAGTATTTT. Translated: CSASTGGTDTQYF.

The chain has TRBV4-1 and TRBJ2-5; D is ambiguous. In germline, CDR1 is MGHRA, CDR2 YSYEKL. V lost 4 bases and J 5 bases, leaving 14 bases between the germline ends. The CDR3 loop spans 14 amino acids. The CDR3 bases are TGCGCCAGCAGCCGAGACCAGGCTCGGGAGACCCAGTACTTC. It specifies CASSRDQARETQYF.

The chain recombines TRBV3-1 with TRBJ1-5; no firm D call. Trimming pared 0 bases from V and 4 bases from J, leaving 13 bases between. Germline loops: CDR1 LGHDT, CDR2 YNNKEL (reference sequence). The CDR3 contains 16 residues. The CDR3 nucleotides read TGTGCCAGCAGCCAAGATGATAACAGACTAAATCAGCCCCAGCATTTT. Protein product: CASSQDDNRLNQPQHF.

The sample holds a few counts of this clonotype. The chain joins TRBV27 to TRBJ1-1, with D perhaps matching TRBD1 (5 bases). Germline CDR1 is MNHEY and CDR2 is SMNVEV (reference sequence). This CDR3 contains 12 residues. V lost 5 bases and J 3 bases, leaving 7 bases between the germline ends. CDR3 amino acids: CASSARDTEAFF. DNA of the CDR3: TGTGCCAGCAGTGCCAGGGACACTGAAGCTTTCTTT.

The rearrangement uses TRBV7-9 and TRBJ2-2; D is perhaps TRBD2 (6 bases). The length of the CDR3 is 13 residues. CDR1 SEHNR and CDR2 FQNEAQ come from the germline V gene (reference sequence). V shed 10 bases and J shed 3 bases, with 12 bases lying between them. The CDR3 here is CANRLDDTGELFF. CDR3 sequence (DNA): TGTGCCAACCGACTAGACGACACCGGGGAGCTGTTTTTT.

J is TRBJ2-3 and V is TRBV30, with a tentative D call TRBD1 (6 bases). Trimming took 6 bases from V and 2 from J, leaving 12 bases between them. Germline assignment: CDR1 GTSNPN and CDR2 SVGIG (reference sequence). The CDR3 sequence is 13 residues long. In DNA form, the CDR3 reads TGTGCCTGCACAGGGTCCTCCACAGATACGCAGTATTTT. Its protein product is CACTGSSTDTQYF.